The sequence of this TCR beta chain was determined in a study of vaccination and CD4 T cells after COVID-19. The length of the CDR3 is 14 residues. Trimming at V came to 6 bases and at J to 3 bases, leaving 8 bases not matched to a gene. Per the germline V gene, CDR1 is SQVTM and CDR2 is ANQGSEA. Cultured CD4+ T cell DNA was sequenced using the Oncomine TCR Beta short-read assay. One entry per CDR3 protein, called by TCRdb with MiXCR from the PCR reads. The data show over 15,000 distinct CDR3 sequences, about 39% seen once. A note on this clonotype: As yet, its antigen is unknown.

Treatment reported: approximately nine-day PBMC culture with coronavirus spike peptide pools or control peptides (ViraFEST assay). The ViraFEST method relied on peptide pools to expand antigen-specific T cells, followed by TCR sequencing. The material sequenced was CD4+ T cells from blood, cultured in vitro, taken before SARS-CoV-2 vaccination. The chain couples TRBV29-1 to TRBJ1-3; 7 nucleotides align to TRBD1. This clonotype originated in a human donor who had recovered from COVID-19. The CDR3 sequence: CSVQTGSVGNTIYF. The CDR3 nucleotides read TGCAGCGTCCAGACAGGGTCGGTTGGAAACACCATATATTTT.